The source of this TCR beta chain is a study of cytomegalovirus exposure and HLA in healthy donors. The PCR used 60 Vbeta and 13 Jbeta primers. The data were produced by immunoSEQ multiplex PCR, yet TCRdb's version contains in-frame clones alone and is incomplete. The sample includes 180,000 or so clones, 77% of them seen just once. Study-level findings and limits: Some highly shared sequence variants likely arose as a pipeline artifact.

V was pared by 6 bases and J by 5 bases, with 16 bases between. The CDR3 covers 14 residues. Germline lookup yields CDR1 SNHLY and CDR2 FYNNEI. About this clone: Its matching antigen is unknown.

The TCR originated in a man aged 18 to 29 in good health and CMV-seronegative. The chain has TRBV2 and TRBJ2-5; the D gene is possibly TRBD2 (7 bases). Sequencing was carried out using PBMCs. The CDR3 DNA sequence: TGTGCCAGCAGAAGGGGGGGGGCCTCCGAGACCCAGTACTTC. It yields the protein CASRRGGASETQYF.